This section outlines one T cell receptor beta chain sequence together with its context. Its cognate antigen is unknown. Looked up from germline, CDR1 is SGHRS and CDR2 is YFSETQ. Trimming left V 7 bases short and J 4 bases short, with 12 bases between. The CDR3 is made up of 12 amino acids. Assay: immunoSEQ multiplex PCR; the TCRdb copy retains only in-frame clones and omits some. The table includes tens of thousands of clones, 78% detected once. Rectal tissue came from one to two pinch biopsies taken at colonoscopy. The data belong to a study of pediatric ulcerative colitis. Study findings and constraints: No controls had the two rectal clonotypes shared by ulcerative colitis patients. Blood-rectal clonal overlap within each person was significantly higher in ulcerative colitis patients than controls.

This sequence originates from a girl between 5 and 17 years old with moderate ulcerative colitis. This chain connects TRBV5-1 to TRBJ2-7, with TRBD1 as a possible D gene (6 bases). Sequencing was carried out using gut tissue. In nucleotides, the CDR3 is TGCGCCAGCTCACCTAGGGGGTACGAGCAGTACTTC. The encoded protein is CASSPRGYEQYF.